These 8 T cell receptor beta chains were sequenced from one sample in a study of cytomegalovirus exposure and HLA in healthy donors. With 60 Vbeta and 13 Jbeta primers, the PCR was carried out. The data were produced by immunoSEQ multiplex PCR, yet TCRdb's version contains in-frame clones alone and is incomplete. This table holds 150,000 or so clones, more than 70% found once. The sequenced material came from PBMCs. The receptors here all came from a man in his late teens or twenties in good health and CMV-seropositive.

CDR3 sequence reads: CASSLAGGQETQYF. In DNA, the CDR3 is TGCGCCAGCAGCTTGGCGGGAGGGCAAGAGACCCAGTACTTC. The rearrangement links TRBV5-1 to TRBJ2-5; the match to TRBD2 covers 8 bases. Germline assignment: CDR1 SGHRS and CDR2 YFSETQ. The CDR3 extends over 14 amino acids. V shed 0 bases and J 2 bases; nucleotides not matched to a gene: 0.

The chain has TRBV5-8 and TRBJ2-7; D perhaps matches TRBD1 (6 bases). The CDR3 runs 16 residues. CDR1 and CDR2 from the germline V gene are SGHTS and YDEGEE. Trimming pared 5 bases from V and 3 bases from J, leaving 21 bases between. CDR3 loop: CASRRDERTAYYEQYF. In DNA form, the CDR3 reads TGTGCCAGCAGGAGGGATGAAAGGACAGCATACTACGAGCAGTACTTC.

This clone has more than one count but fewer than ten. J is TRBJ2-6 and V is TRBV7-9, with 13 positions matching TRBD2. The CDR3 sequence is 17 residues long. V lost 2 bases and J lost 4; bases outside the gene matches: 2. Germline CDR1 and CDR2: SEHNR and FQNEAQ (reference sequence). The CDR3 region has the DNA TGTGCCAGCAGCTTAACTAGCGGGAGGGGCGGGGCCAACGTCCTGACTTTC. It yields the protein CASSLTSGRGGANVLTF.

The chain combines TRBV7-8 with TRBJ1-5; perhaps TRBD1 as D (5 bases). Germline V gene lookup returns CDR1 SGHVS and CDR2 FQNEAQ. The CDR3 loop spans 14 amino acids. Trimming stripped 1 base from V and 5 bases from J, with 9 bases between. Written as DNA, the CDR3 is TGTGCCAGCAGCTTAGGCAGGGAAGATCAGCCCCAGCATTTT. This encodes CASSLGREDQPQHF.

This chain uses TRBV28 with TRBJ2-7; 10 bases line up with TRBD1. CDR1 MDHEN and CDR2 SYDVKM come from the germline V gene. With V trimmed by 3 bases and J by 5 bases, 7 bases remained unmatched. The CDR3 runs 15 residues. CDR3 bases: TGTGCCAGCAGTTTGTTTTTGGGACAGGGGAACGAGCAGTACTTC. Its protein product is CASSLFLGQGNEQYF.

This chain links TRBV27 with TRBJ1-4; 8 bases are shared with TRBD1. Germline V gives CDR1 MNHEY, CDR2 SMNVEV (reference sequence). With V trimmed by 2 bases and J by 8 bases, 19 bases remained unmatched. CDR3 size: 19 residues. CDR3 nucleotide sequence: TGTGCCAGCAGTTTAGAGGGCAGGGGGCTAATTCAGGTCGGAGAAAAACTGTTTTTT. Translated, it gives CASSLEGRGLIQVGEKLFF.

The CDR3 nucleotides are TGTGCCAGCAGCTTGGGAGGGTTCGGCAATCAGCCCCAGCATTTT. This encodes CASSLGGFGNQPQHF. The chain has TRBV5-8 and TRBJ1-5; D remains ambiguous. The CDR3 extends over 15 amino acids. Germline CDR1 and CDR2: SGHTS and YDEGEE. The germline V and J ends were trimmed by 0 bases and 2 bases, with 9 bases remaining between them. The full variable domain, its missing parts supplied by reference TRBV5-8 and TRBJ1-5, is EAGVTQSPTHLIKTRGQQATLRCSPISGHTSVYWYQQALGLGLQFLLWYDEGEERNRGNFPPRFSGRQFPNYSSELNVNALELEDSALYLCASSLGGFGNQPQHFGDGTRLSIL.

The CDR3 nucleotides are TGTGCCATCAGCCCCGCACTAGCGAACTACGAGCAGTACTTC. Residues: CAISPALANYEQYF. The rearrangement uses TRBV10-3 and TRBJ2-7; 7 bases are shared with TRBD2. Germline V gene lookup returns CDR1 ENHRY and CDR2 SYGVKD. Losses at the gene ends were 6 bases for V and 3 bases for J; bases not matched to a gene: 8. This CDR3 is 14 amino acids long.